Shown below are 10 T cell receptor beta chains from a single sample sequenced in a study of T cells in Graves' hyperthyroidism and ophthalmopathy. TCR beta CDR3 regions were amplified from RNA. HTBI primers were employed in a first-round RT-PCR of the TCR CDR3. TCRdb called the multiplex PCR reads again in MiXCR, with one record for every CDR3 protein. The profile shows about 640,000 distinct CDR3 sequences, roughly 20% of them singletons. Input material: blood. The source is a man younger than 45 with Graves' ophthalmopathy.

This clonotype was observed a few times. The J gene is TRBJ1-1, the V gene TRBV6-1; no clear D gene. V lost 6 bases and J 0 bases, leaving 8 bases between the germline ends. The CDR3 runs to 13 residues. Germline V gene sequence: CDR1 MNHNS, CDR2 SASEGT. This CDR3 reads CASRVGLNTEAFF. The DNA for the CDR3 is TGTGCCAGCAGGGTGGGTTTGAACACTGAAGCTTTCTTT.

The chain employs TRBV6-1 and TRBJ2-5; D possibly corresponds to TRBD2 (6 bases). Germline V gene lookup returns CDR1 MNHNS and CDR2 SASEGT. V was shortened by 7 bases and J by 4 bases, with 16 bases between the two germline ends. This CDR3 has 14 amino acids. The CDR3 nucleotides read TGTGCCAGCATTCCGGGTCGAGCGGGAGAGACCCAGTACTTC. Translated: CASIPGRAGETQYF.

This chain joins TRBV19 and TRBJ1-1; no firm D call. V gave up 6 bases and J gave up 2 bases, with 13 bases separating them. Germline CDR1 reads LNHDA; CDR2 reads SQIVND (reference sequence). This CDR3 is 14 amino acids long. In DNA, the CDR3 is TGTGCCAGTAGGGTCGTCCTAGAAAACACTGAAGCTTTCTTT. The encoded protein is CASRVVLENTEAFF.

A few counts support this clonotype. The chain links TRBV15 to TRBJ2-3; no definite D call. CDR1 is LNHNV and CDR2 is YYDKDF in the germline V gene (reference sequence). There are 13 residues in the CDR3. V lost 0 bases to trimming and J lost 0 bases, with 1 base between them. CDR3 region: CATSRESTDTQYF. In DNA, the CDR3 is TGTGCCACCAGCAGAGAGAGCACAGATACGCAGTATTTT.

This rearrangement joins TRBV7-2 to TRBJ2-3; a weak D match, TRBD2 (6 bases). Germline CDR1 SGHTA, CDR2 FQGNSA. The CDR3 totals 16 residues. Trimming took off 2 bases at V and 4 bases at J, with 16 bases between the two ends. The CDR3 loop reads CASSLWRDGPSDTQYF. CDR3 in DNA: TGTGCCAGCAGCTTATGGAGGGACGGGCCCTCAGATACGCAGTATTTT.

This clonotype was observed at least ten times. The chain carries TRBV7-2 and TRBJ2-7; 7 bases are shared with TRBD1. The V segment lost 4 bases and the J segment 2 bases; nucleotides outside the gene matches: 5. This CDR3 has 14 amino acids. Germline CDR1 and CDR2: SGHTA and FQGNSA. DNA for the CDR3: TGTGCCAGCAGCTCCAGACAGGGCCCCTACGAGCAGTACTTC. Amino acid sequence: CASSSRQGPYEQYF. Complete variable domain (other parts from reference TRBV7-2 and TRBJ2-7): GAGVSQSPSNKVTEKGKDVELRCDPISGHTALYWYRQSLGQGLEFLIYFQGNSAPDKSGLPSDRFSAERTGGSVSTLTIQRTQQEDSAVYLCASSSRQGPYEQYFGPGTRLTVT.

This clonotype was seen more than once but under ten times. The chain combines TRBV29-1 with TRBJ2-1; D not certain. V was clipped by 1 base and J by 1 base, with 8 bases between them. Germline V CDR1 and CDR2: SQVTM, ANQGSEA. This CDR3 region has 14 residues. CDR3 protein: CSVEGIGSYNEQFF. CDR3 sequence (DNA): TGCAGCGTTGAAGGAATAGGGTCCTACAATGAGCAGTTCTTC.

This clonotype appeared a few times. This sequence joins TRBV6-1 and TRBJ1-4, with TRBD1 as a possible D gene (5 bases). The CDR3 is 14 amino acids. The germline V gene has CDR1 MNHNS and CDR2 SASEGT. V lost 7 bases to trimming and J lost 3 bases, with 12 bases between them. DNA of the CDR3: TGTGCCAGCACTGGGGGGTTGGCTAATGAAAAACTGTTTTTT. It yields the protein CASTGGLANEKLFF.

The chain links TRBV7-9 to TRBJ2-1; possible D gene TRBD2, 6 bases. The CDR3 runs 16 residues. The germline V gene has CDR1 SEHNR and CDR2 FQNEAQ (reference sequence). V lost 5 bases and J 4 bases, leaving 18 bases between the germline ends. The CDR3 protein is CASSQSQGREYNEQFF. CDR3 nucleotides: TGTGCCAGCAGCCAGTCCCAGGGACGGGAGTACAATGAGCAGTTCTTC.

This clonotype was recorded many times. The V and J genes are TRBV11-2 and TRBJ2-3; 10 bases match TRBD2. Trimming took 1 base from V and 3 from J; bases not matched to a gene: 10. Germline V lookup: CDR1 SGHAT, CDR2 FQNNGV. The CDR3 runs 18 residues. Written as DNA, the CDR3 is TGTGCCAGCAGCTTAGTGCTAGCGGGGGTGACGAGGACAGATACGCAGTATTTT. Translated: CASSLVLAGVTRTDTQYF.